This T cell receptor beta chain was sequenced in a study of T cells in Graves' hyperthyroidism and ophthalmopathy. The sample holds many counts of this clonotype. From germline, CDR1 is SQVTM and CDR2 ANQGSEA. Trimming left V 0 bases short and J 1 base short, with 4 bases between. The CDR3 spans 12 residues. What was amplified from RNA transcripts were TCR beta CDR3 regions. A set of HTBI primers served as the primers for a first-round RT-PCR of the TCR CDR3. TCRdb called the multiplex PCR reads again in MiXCR, with one record for every CDR3 protein. This table has about 680,000 distinct CDR3 sequences, roughly a third appearing once. Criteria for exclusion of patients were uncontrolled infection, other autoimmune disease, pregnancy or lactation. On the basis of clinical symptoms, serum thyroxine and TRAb, thyroid ultrasound and orbital computed tomography, diagnoses were made. Fresh 10 ml peripheral blood yielded PBMCs.

Sample: blood. This sequence originates from a woman in her thirties or forties with Graves' hyperthyroidism. This chain connects TRBV29-1 to TRBJ2-7; D is uncertain. CDR3 nucleotide sequence: TGCAGCGTTGAAGACGCATCCTACGAGCAGTACTTC. Translating it yields CSVEDASYEQYF.